The following is a T cell receptor beta chain sequence with its context. The antigen is undetermined. This specimen comes from a study of T cell responses to AZD1222 COVID-19 vaccine. Study results and caveats: Vaccination with two AZD1222 doses was followed by a rise in Spike-specific TCR breadth and depth.

V trimming: 4 bases; J trimming: 7 bases; junction bases outside the gene matches: 8. This CDR3 is 15 amino acids long. From germline, CDR1 is SGHRS and CDR2 YFSETQ. Clones were read by immunoSEQ multiplex PCR, and TCRdb kept only the in-frame ones, dropping some. The profile shows around 160,000 clones, around 93% of them singletons. The chain combines TRBV5-1 with TRBJ2-1, with 10 bases lining up with TRBD1. Material: peripheral blood, obtained on day 0 of AZD1222 vaccination. The TCR comes from an adult in good health. The CDR3 nucleotides read TGCGCCAGCAGCCCGGGACAGGGGTTAGGAAATGAGCAGTTCTTC. Translated: CASSPGQGLGNEQFF. Supplemented by reference TRBV5-1 and TRBJ2-1, the full variable domain reads KAGVTQTPRYLIKTRGQQVTLSCSPISGHRSVSWYQQTPGQGLQFLFEYFSETQRNKGNFPGRFSGRQFSNSRSEMNVSTLELGDSALYLCASSPGQGLGNEQFFGPGTRLTVL.